This TCR beta chain is drawn from a study of preoperative IRX-2 immunotherapy in early breast cancer. CDR1 and CDR2 from the germline V gene are LGHNA and YNFKEQ. Trimming shortened V by 3 bases and J by 2 bases, and 14 bases separated the two germline ends. This CDR3 spans 15 amino acids. Measured with immunoSEQ multiplex PCR; TCRdb has only the in-frame clones, and not every one. The sample shows about 23,000 clones, 90% to 95% of them seen only once. Treatment specified: preoperative locoregional IRX-2 cytokine immunotherapy. Samples came from a phase Ib trial of preoperative locoregional IRX-2 cytokine immunotherapy.

The TCR comes from a human donor with breast cancer. The rearrangement links TRBV4-2 to TRBJ2-7; possibly TRBD1 or TRBD2 for D (5 bases each). Sequencing used tumor tissue, obtained after IRX-2 immunotherapy. The CDR3 DNA reads as TGTGCCAGCAGCCAGGGGACGGGGTACACCTACGAGCAGTACTTC. Its protein product is CASSQGTGYTYEQYF.